Listed here are 5 T cell receptor beta chains from one sample, sequenced in a study of blood T cell repertoires in COVID-19. Method: immunoSEQ multiplex PCR; TCRdb's copy keeps in-frame clones and lacks some. The sample lists 180,000 or so clones; 80% to 90% were seen once. The sample taken for sequencing was peripheral blood. The receptor set was obtained from a woman between 40 and 50 years old with COVID-19, enrolled during active disease.

The V gene is TRBV5-1, the J gene TRBJ1-2, with TRBD1 identical over 9 bases. With 4 bases clipped from V and 5 bases from J, the junction kept 6 bases outside the gene matches. Germline V CDR1 and CDR2: SGHRS, YFSETQ. The CDR3 contains 14 residues. The CDR3 DNA is TGCGCCAGCAGCCCCGGGACAGGGTTGTATGGCTACACCTTC. Protein sequence: CASSPGTGLYGYTF.

This rearrangement joins TRBV9 to TRBJ2-2; D perhaps matches TRBD2 (6 bases). V was cut by 1 base and J by 6 bases, with 13 bases left in between. The CDR3 runs to 15 residues. In germline, CDR1 is SGDLS, CDR2 YYNGEE. The CDR3 nucleotides are TGTGCCAGCAGCGTACGTACGGGAGTTCCCGGGGAGCTGTTTTTT. Encoded protein: CASSVRTGVPGELFF.

As to this clone: Other nucleotide sequences from this sample produce the same CDR3. The genes are TRBV15 and TRBJ2-3; D gene ambiguous. The CDR3 is 13 residues long. The germline CDR1 and CDR2 sequences are LNHNV and YYDKDF (reference sequence). The germline V and J ends were trimmed by 0 bases and 6 bases, with 7 bases remaining between them. The CDR3 DNA follows: TGTGCCACCAGCAGAGACCCCTCCGATACGCAGTATTTT. This gives the protein CATSRDPSDTQYF.

The chain has TRBV2 and TRBJ1-5, with 10 bases lining up with TRBD1. V shed 11 bases, J shed 6 bases, and the junction held 7 bases outside the gene matches. CDR3 length: 13 residues. Germline V gives CDR1 SNHLY, CDR2 FYNNEI. The CDR3 protein is CAGTGDRGQPQHF. CDR3 nucleotide sequence: TGTGCCGGCACCGGGGACAGGGGTCAGCCCCAGCATTTT.

This CDR3 reads CASSLGGRLNTGELFF. DNA for the CDR3: TGTGCCAGCAGCTTGGGCGGGAGGTTAAACACCGGGGAGCTGTTTTTT. The genes are TRBV7-3 and TRBJ2-2; 8 bases are a match to TRBD2. The CDR3 covers 16 residues. The germline V gene has CDR1 SGHTA and CDR2 FQGTGA. V lost 3 bases and J lost 2; bases outside the gene matches: 5.